Presented here are 22 T cell receptor beta chains from one specimen sequenced in a study of radiation and T cells in renal cell carcinoma. Sequencing was performed with immunoSEQ multiplex PCR; in TCRdb, only in-frame clones are kept and a portion is missing. The sample contains approximately 75,000 clones, more than 75% of which appear only once. The time point: blood 2 weeks post-SBRT. Treatment defined: 15 Gy SBRT to primary tumor, nephrectomy 4 weeks later. Source: blood, taken from a patient whose treatment included radiotherapy and nephrectomy. These receptors were taken from a man aged 55 to 70 with renal cell carcinoma.

This clone was detected once. The chain carries TRBV7-9 and TRBJ2-6; D unresolved. CDR1 is SEHNR and CDR2 is FQNEAQ in the germline V gene (reference sequence). There are 15 residues in the CDR3. V was pared by 1 base and J by 0 bases, with 4 bases between. The CDR3, as DNA: TGTGCCAGCAGCTTAGGGGGCTCTGGGGCCAACGTCCTGACTTTC. It yields the protein CASSLGGSGANVLTF.

V gene TRBV19 combines with J gene TRBJ2-7; 10 bases match TRBD2. Germline V lookup: CDR1 LNHDA, CDR2 SQIVND (reference sequence). The CDR3 spans 17 residues. The V gene end was trimmed by 3 bases and the J gene end by 0 bases; junction bases not matched to a gene: 8. CDR3: CASSIGLAVRSSYEQYF. CDR3 in DNA: TGTGCCAGTAGTATCGGACTAGCGGTCAGGAGCTCCTACGAGCAGTACTTC.

The V and J genes are TRBV2 and TRBJ2-2; maybe TRBD2 (5 bases). Germline V lookup: CDR1 SNHLY, CDR2 FYNNEI. V lost 3 bases to trimming and J lost 6 bases, with 8 bases between them. This CDR3 has 13 residues. The CDR3 DNA is TGTGCCAGCAGTGATGGAGGTCCCGGGGAGCTGTTTTTT. It encodes CASSDGGPGELFF.

J is TRBJ2-1 and V is TRBV5-1; maybe TRBD2 (5 bases). Germline loops: CDR1 SGHRS, CDR2 YFSETQ. This CDR3 region has 13 residues. The V end was cut by 4 bases, the J end by 15 bases, with 20 bases between. CDR3 sequence (DNA): TGCGCCAGCAGCCCCCCGGGAAGCGCAGTACCGTTCTTC. This sequence encodes CASSPPGSAVPFF. Full variable domain (remainder filled in from reference TRBV5-1 and TRBJ2-1): KAGVTQTPRYLIKTRGQQVTLSCSPISGHRSVSWYQQTPGQGLQFLFEYFSETQRNKGNFPGRFSGRQFSNSRSEMNVSTLELGDSALYLCASSPPGSAVPFFGPGTRLTVL.

The chain joins TRBV30 to TRBJ2-1, with D perhaps TRBD2 (5 bases). The germline V gene has CDR1 GTSNPN and CDR2 SVGIG (reference sequence). V lost 7 bases, J lost 6 bases, and 16 bases lay in between. This CDR3 region has 13 residues. The CDR3 coding sequence is TGTGCCTCGGGAATCTTTGAACCCAATGAGCAGTTCTTC. Translation gives CASGIFEPNEQFF.

The CDR3 region has the DNA TGTGCCAGCAGTTCGCGGACAGGGGACCTTTCTAACTATGGCTACACCTTC. Translation gives CASSSRTGDLSNYGYTF. The chain links TRBV28 to TRBJ1-2, with 9 bases that match TRBD1. The germline V gene encodes CDR1 MDHEN and CDR2 SYDVKM. Trimming took 4 bases from V and 0 from J; bases not matched to a gene: 9. The CDR3 sequence is 17 residues long.

The chain carries TRBV30 and TRBJ1-2; 10 bases match TRBD1. Germline assignment: CDR1 GTSNPN and CDR2 SVGIG (reference sequence). The CDR3 is 14 amino acids. With V trimmed by 4 bases and J by 7 bases, 9 bases remained unmatched. Here the CDR3 DNA reads TGTGCCTGGACCAGGGACAGGGGATCTCGTGGCTACACCTTC. Translation gives CAWTRDRGSRGYTF.

This clone was detected a few times. V and J are TRBV11-2 and TRBJ1-5, with a tentative D call TRBD1 (6 bases). V dropped 1 base and J dropped 4 bases, with 17 bases sitting between them. The CDR3 totals 17 residues. Germline V gene data show CDR1 as SGHAT and CDR2 as FQNNGV. CDR3 region: CASSLGAGVLQNQPQHF. The CDR3 bases are TGTGCCAGCAGCTTAGGCGCAGGGGTGCTCCAAAATCAGCCCCAGCATTTT. The full variable domain, with the rest looked up from reference TRBV11-2 and TRBJ1-5, is EAGVAQSPRYKIIEKRQSVAFWCNPISGHATLYWYQQILGQGPKLLIQFQNNGVVDDSQLPKDRFSAERLKGVDSTLKIQPAKLEDSAVYLCASSLGAGVLQNQPQHFGDGTRLSIL.

This chain uses TRBV7-9 with TRBJ2-3; D is uncertain. Germline CDR1 reads SEHNR; CDR2 reads FQNEAQ (reference sequence). V was cut by 3 bases and J by 0 bases, with 10 bases left in between. The CDR3 length is 15 residues. The CDR3 DNA reads TGTGCCAGCAGCTTGGCCTTCCCTAGCACAGATACGCAGTATTTT. Translating gives CASSLAFPSTDTQYF.

The rearrangement links TRBV5-4 to TRBJ2-1, with 15 bases matching TRBD2. From germline, CDR1 is SGHNT and CDR2 YYREEE (reference sequence). The CDR3 covers 19 residues. The V and J ends lost 0 bases and 12 bases, in that order; junction bases with no gene match: 16. CDR3 DNA: TGTGCCAGCAGCTTGGATGGACGGACTAGCGGGAGGGCCGGCCGGGGGCAGTTCTTC. It is translated as CASSLDGRTSGRAGRGQFF.

Only one count was recorded for this clone. The V call is TRBV27, the J call TRBJ2-1, with D unclear. V was cut by 5 bases and J by 9 bases, with 14 bases left in between. The CDR3 extends over 13 amino acids. The germline V gene encodes CDR1 MNHEY and CDR2 SMNVEV (reference sequence). This CDR3 is CASSPFEVTEQFF. The CDR3, as DNA: TGTGCCAGCAGTCCCTTCGAGGTGACTGAGCAGTTCTTC.

The chain is built from TRBV11-2 and TRBJ2-6, with 12 bases matching TRBD2. Looked up from germline, CDR1 is SGHAT and CDR2 is FQNNGV. V lost 5 bases, J lost 1 base, and 9 bases stayed unmatched. CDR3 size: 19 residues. The CDR3 nucleotides read TGTGCCAGCAGCCGACGACTAGCGGGAGTATGGTCTGGGGCCAACGTCCTGACTTTC. It specifies CASSRRLAGVWSGANVLTF.

The rearrangement joins TRBV21-1 to TRBJ2-1. TRBV21-1 has pseudogene status. The CDR3 has 15 amino acids. CDR3 in DNA: TGTGCCAGCAGCTCTCCCTGGACCGCCAACAATGAGCAGTTCTTC. This codes for CASSSPWTANNEQFF.

The V and J genes are TRBV15 and TRBJ2-7; 11 bases are shared with TRBD2. Losses at the gene ends were 6 bases for V and 2 bases for J; bases not matched to a gene: 6. The CDR3 length is 15 residues. The V gene's germline CDR1 is LNHNV and CDR2 YYDKDF (reference sequence). The CDR3 nucleotides are TGTGCCACCAGACCGGGGACTAGCGGTACCTACGAGCAGTACTTC. Translation: CATRPGTSGTYEQYF.

This clone was found once. The V call is TRBV10-3, the J call TRBJ2-1, with D possibly TRBD1 on 5 matching bases. Between the trimmed V and J ends, which lost 6 bases and 6 bases, there was a span of 6 bases. The CDR3 runs 11 residues. Germline V CDR1 and CDR2: ENHRY, SYGVKD. DNA of the CDR3: TGTGCCATCAGAAGGGGCAATGAGCAGTTCTTC. It translates to CAIRRGNEQFF.

This clone occurred once. The gene calls are TRBV9 and TRBJ2-1; 8 bases align to TRBD1. Unmatched junction bases numbered 14, after V lost 3 bases and J lost 9 bases. This CDR3 contains 16 residues. Germline loops: CDR1 SGDLS, CDR2 YYNGEE. CDR3 in amino acids: CASSARLTGGYSEQFF. The CDR3 DNA reads as TGTGCCAGCAGCGCCCGACTAACAGGGGGTTATAGTGAGCAGTTCTTC.

Here the CDR3 reads CASSEVGREGEQFF. DNA of the CDR3: TGCGCCAGCAGTGAGGTGGGGCGGGAAGGAGAGCAGTTCTTC. The rearrangement joins TRBV10-2 to TRBJ2-1; possible D gene TRBD2, 6 bases. CDR3 length: 14 residues. Germline values: CDR1 WSHSY, CDR2 SAAADI. The V end was cut by 2 bases, the J end by 10 bases, with 15 bases between.

This clone has a single count. The chain combines TRBV4-1 with TRBJ1-5; D uncertain. There are 15 residues in the CDR3. Trimming cost V 2 bases and J 0 bases, with 8 bases left between them. Germline values: CDR1 MGHRA, CDR2 YSYEKL. CDR3 coding DNA: TGCGCCAGCAGCCAACACGGGAATAGCAATCAGCCCCAGCATTTT. Translation: CASSQHGNSNQPQHF.

The J gene is TRBJ2-1, the V gene TRBV5-1, with D possibly being TRBD2 (7 bases). This CDR3 is built from 14 residues. The germline V gene encodes CDR1 SGHRS and CDR2 YFSETQ. V lost 0 bases and J 9 bases, leaving 13 bases between the germline ends. The CDR3, as DNA: TGCGCCAGCAGCTTGGTCCAGGGGAGGGGTGAGCAGTTCTTC. This sequence encodes CASSLVQGRGEQFF.

This chain links TRBV7-9 with TRBJ2-5; either TRBD1 or TRBD2 may fit D (5 bases each). Germline V CDR1 and CDR2: SEHNR, FQNEAQ (reference sequence). This CDR3 has 16 amino acids. V was pared by 3 bases and J by 4 bases, with 18 bases between. The CDR3, as DNA: TGTGCCAGCAGCTTGGGGACCAGGAGGCATGGAGAGACCCAGTACTTC. Encoded protein: CASSLGTRRHGETQYF.

V gene TRBV6-1 combines with J gene TRBJ2-2; tentative D call: TRBD2 (5 bases). With 11 bases removed from V and 4 bases from J, the gap between germline ends came to 14 bases. Looked up from germline, CDR1 is MNHNS and CDR2 is SASEGT. The CDR3 totals 13 residues. CDR3 sequence reads: CAGRTAGTGELFF. CDR3 DNA: TGTGCCGGCCGCACCGCGGGCACCGGGGAGCTGTTTTTT.

The rearrangement joins TRBV7-2 to TRBJ2-1; 9 nucleotides align to TRBD2. CDR1 is SGHTA and CDR2 is FQGNSA in the germline V gene. The CDR3 consists of 16 residues. The J segment lost 5 bases and the V segment lost 2 bases, leaving 7 bases of the junction unmatched. For the CDR3, the DNA is TGTGCCAGCAGCTTATTTGGCGGGAGGGGGGACAATGAGCAGTTCTTC. As protein: CASSLFGGRGDNEQFF.